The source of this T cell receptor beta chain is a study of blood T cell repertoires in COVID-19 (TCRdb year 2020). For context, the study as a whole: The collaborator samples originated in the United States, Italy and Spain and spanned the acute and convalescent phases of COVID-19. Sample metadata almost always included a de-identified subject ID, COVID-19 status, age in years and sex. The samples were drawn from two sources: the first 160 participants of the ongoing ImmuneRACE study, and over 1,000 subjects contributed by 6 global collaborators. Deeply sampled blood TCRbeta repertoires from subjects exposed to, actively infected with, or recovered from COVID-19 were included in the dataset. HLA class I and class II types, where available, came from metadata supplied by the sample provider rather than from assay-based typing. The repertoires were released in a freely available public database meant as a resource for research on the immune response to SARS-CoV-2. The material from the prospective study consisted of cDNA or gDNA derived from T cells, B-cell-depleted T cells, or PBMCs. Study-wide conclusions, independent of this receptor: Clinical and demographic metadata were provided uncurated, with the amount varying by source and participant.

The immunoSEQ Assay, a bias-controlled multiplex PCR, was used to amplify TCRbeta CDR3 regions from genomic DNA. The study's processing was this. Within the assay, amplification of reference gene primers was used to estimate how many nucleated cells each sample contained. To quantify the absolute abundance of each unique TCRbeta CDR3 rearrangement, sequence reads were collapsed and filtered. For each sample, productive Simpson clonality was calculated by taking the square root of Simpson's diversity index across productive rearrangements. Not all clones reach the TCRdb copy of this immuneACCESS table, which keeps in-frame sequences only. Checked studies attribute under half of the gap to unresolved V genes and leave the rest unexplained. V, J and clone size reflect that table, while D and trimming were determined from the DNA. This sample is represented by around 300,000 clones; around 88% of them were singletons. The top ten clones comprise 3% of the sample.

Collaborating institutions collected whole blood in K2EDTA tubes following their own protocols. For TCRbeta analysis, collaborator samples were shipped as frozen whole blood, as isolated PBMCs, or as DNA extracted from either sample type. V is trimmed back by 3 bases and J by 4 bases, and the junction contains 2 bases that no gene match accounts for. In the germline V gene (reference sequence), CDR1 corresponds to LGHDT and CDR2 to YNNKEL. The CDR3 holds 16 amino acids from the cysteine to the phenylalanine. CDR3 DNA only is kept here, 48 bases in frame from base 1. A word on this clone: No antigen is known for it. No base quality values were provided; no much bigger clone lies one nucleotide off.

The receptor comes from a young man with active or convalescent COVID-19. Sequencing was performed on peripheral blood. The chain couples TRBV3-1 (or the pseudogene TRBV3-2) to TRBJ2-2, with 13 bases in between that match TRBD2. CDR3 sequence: CASSQGLAGITGELFF. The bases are TGTGCCAGCAGCCAGGGACTAGCGGGAATCACCGGGGAGCTGTTTTTT.